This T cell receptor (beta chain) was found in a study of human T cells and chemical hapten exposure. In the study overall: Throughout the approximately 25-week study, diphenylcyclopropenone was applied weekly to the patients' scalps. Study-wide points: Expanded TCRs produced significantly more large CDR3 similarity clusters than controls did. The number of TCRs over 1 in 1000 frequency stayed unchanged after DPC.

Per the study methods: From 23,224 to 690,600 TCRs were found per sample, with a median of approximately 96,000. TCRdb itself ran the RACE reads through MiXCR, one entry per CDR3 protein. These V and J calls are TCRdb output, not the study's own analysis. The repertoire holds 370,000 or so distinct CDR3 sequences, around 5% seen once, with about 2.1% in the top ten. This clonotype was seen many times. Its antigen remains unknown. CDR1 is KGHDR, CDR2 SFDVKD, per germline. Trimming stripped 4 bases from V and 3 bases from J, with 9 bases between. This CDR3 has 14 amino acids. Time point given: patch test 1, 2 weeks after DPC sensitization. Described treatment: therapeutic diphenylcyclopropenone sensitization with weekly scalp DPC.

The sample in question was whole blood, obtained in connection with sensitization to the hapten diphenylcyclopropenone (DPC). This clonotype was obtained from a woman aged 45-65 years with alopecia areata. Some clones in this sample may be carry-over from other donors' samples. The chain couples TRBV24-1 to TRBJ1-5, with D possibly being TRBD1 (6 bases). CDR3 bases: TGTGCCACCAGTGAAGGGGGGGCCAATCAGCCCCAGCATTTT. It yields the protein CATSEGGANQPQHF.